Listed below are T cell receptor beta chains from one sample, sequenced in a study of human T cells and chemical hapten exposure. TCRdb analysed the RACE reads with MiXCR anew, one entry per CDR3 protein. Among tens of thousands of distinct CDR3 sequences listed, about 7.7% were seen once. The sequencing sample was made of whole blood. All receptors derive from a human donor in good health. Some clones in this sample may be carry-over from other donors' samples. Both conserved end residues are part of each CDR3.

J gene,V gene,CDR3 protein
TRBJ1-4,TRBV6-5,CASSYSIASLGEKLFF
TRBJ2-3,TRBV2,CASSIGTQGDTQYF
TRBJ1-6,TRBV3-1,CASSQDNRPNSPLHF
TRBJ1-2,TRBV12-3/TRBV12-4,CASSHEGLNGYTF
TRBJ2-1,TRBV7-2,CASSAGGRTSGSYNEQFF
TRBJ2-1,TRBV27,CASSLSWDNEQFF
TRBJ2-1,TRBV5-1,CASSLEGVPSSYNEQFF
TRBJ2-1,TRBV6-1,CASKSRLRNEQFF
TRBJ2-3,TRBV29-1,CSVPDRGTDTQYF
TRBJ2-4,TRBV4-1,CASSQGPGTGILGLAKNIQYF
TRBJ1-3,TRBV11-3,CASSSLPGNTIYF
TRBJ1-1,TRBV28,CASSPNRNTEAFF
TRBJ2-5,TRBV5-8,CASRERGGETQYF
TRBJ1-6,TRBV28,CASSLSHHQGQGAASPLHF
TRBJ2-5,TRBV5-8,CASSLGRGHSYETQYF
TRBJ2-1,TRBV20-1,CSAPDRDRGSNEQFF
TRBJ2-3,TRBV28,CASGRGLRTDTQYF
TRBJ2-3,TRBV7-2,CASSLGVAGLDTQYF
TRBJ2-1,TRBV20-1,CSARDEVGDAFSFF
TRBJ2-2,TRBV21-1,CASSKAAGGTGELFF
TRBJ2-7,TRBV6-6,CASSEPGQGRRGQYF
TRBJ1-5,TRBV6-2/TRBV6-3,CASSPRENQPQHF
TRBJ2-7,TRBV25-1,CASTVGYEQYF
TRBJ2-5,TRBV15,CATSRDETQYF
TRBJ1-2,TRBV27,CASSPGTEPKGYTF
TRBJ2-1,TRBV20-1,CSARRRTHNEQFF
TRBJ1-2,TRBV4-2,CASSQDPGGNYGYTF
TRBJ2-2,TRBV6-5,CASKDTGELFF
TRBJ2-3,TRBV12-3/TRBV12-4,CASSLGAGGPGTQYF
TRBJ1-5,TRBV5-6,CASSLSGLYSNQPQHF
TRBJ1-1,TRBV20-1,CSARMAVTEAFF
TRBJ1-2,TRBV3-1,CASSQGEKTLCYGYTF
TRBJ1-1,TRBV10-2,CATVRGVNTEAFF
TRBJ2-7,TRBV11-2,CASSPKTGTGEQYF
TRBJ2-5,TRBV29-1,CSASPNQETQYF
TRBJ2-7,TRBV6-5,CASSKGRGTYEQYF
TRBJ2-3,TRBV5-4,CASSSRLDLPSADTQYF
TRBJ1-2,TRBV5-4,CASSTPGLNYGYTF
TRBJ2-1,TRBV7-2,CASSFLANSYNEQFF
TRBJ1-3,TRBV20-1,CSATDGAYSGNTIYF
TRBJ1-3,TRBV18,CASSPREVVGGNTIYF
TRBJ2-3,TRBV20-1,CSAVRGRGTDTQYF
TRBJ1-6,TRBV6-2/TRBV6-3,CASSFTQGLTSSYISPLHF
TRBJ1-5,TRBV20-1,CSAGQPYSNQPQHF
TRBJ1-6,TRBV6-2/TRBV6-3,CASSLRQGNNSPLHF
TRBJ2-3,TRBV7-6,CASSLGSLRGGPGADTQYF
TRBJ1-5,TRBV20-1,CSARTGVSNQPQHF
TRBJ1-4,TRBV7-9,CASSPSSGNEKLFF
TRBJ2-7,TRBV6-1,CASSEEVEGRGEQYF
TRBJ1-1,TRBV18,CASSSSSGRSDTEAFF
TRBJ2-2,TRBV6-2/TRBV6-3,CASNPDSPANTGELFF
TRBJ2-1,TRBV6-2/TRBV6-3,CASSYGLAGGTQFF
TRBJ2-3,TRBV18,CASSPQDTQYF
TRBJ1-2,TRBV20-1,CSAAPGARGYTF
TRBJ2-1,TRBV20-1,CSARATTGTPYNEQFF
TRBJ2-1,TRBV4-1,CASRMGENNEQFF
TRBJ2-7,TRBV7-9,CASSLTGVTYEQYF